The 10 T cell receptor beta chains in this list originate from one sample, sequenced in a study of graft-versus-host responses after intestinal transplantation. Assay: immunoSEQ multiplex PCR; the TCRdb copy retains only in-frame clones and omits some. The sample has roughly 120,000 clones; around 96% are singletons. For these receptors, no antigen is known. The material sequenced was unstimulated CD8+ T cells sorted from spleen or lymph node cells, taken before intestinal transplant. These receptor sequences come from a human donor who received an intestinal transplant.

This chain uses TRBV7-6 with TRBJ2-7, with 10 bases identical to TRBD2. The CDR3 is 16 residues long. The V gene end was trimmed by 4 bases and the J gene end by 5 bases; junction bases not matched to a gene: 11. Germline CDR1 and CDR2: SGHVS and FNYEAQ. The DNA of the CDR3 is TGTGCCAGCAGCTCAACTCCTAGCGGGAGAGGCGACGAGCAGTACTTC. Encoded protein: CASSSTPSGRGDEQYF.

This clone was recorded only once. This rearrangement joins TRBV6-1 to TRBJ1-1; no clear D. Germline loops: CDR1 MNHNS, CDR2 SASEGT. Trimming took off 4 bases at V and 4 bases at J, with 10 bases between the two ends. This CDR3 comprises 13 residues. CDR3 loop: CASSGTLGTEAFF. The CDR3 DNA reads as TGTGCCAGCAGTGGTACGTTGGGCACTGAAGCTTTCTTT.

This clone was seen only once. The CDR3 loop reads CASSQSSSGSAMNEQFF. The CDR3 nucleotides read TGCGCCAGCAGTCAATCGTCTAGCGGGAGCGCTATGAATGAGCAGTTCTTC. The chain carries TRBV23-1 and TRBJ2-1; TRBD2 matches at 10 bases. TRBV23-1 is filed as an ORF, its function uncertain. V shed 0 bases, J shed 7 bases, and the junction held 9 bases outside the gene matches. This CDR3 spans 17 amino acids.

The chain uses TRBV2 and TRBJ2-7, with 7 bases matching TRBD1. The CDR3 loop spans 15 amino acids. Losses at the gene ends were 0 bases for V and 3 bases for J; bases not matched to a gene: 5. Germline CDR1 and CDR2: SNHLY and FYNNEI. This CDR3 reads CASSEAGQSIYEQYF. Written as DNA, the CDR3 is TGTGCCAGCAGTGAAGCGGGACAGTCGATCTACGAGCAGTACTTC.

V gene TRBV4-1 combines with J gene TRBJ2-2, with D unresolved. Looked up from germline, CDR1 is MGHRA and CDR2 is YSYEKL. V shed 6 bases and J shed 1 base, with 9 bases lying between them. The CDR3 loop spans 14 amino acids. The CDR3 is CASRLQQNTGELFF. As DNA, the CDR3 is TGCGCCAGCAGACTACAGCAGAACACCGGGGAGCTGTTTTTT.

The V gene is TRBV15, the J gene TRBJ1-5, with D uncertain. The CDR3 length is 14 residues. V gave up 4 bases and J gave up 5 bases, with 12 bases separating them. Germline lookup yields CDR1 LNHNV and CDR2 YYDKDF (reference sequence). CDR3 residues: CATSISGSHQPQHF. Here the CDR3 DNA reads TGTGCCACCAGCATATCCGGGTCCCATCAGCCCCAGCATTTT. Together with reference TRBV15 and TRBJ1-5, the CDR3 gives the full variable domain: DAMVIQNPRYQVTQFGKPVTLSCSQTLNHNVMYWYQQKSSQAPKLLFHYYDKDFNNEADTPDNFQSRRPNTSFCFLDIRSPGLGDTAMYLCATSISGSHQPQHFGDGTRLSIL.

The V gene is TRBV7-8, the J gene TRBJ2-1; TRBD2 matches at 10 bases. The V segment lost 3 bases and the J segment 3 bases; nucleotides outside the gene matches: 2. This CDR3 comprises 15 residues. The germline gives CDR1 SGHVS, CDR2 FQNEAQ. CDR3 in amino acids: CASSFLAGDYNEQFF. For the CDR3, the DNA is TGTGCCAGCAGCTTTCTAGCGGGAGACTACAATGAGCAGTTCTTC.

The chain couples TRBV5-4 to TRBJ1-2; D call uncertain. V lost 0 bases, J lost 6 bases, and 6 bases lay in between. The germline V gene encodes CDR1 SGHNT and CDR2 YYREEE (reference sequence). The CDR3 has 12 amino acids. The chain's CDR3 is CASSLAGNGYTF. The CDR3, as DNA: TGTGCCAGCAGCTTGGCGGGAAATGGCTACACCTTC.

CDR3 sequence: CASSLGLAENNEQFF. The CDR3 bases are TGTGCCAGCAGCCTGGGACTAGCGGAGAATAATGAGCAGTTCTTC. This chain uses TRBV5-6 with TRBJ2-1, with 11 positions matching TRBD2. CDR3 length equals 15 residues. Trimming at V came to 4 bases and at J to 7 bases, leaving 7 bases not matched to a gene. Germline V CDR1 and CDR2: SGHDT, YYEEEE.

The chain joins TRBV11-2 to TRBJ2-2; the D is unclear. CDR3 length equals 15 residues. Trimming cost V 4 bases and J 0 bases, with 9 bases left between them. Germline-derived CDR1 and CDR2 are SGHAT and FQNNGV. This CDR3 is CASSYRGSNTGELFF. DNA of the CDR3: TGTGCCAGCAGCTACCGTGGATCGAACACCGGGGAGCTGTTTTTT.